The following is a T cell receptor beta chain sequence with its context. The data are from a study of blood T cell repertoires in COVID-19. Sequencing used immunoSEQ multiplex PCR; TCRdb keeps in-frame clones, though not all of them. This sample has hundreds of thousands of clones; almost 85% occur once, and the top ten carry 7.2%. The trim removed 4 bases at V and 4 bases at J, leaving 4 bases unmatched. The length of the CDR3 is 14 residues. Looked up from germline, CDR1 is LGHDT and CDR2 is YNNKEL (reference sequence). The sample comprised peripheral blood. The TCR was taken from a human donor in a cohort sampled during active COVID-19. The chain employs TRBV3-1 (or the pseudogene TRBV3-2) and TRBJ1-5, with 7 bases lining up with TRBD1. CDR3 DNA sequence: TGTGCCAGCAGCCTAGGGACAGCTAATCAGCCCCAGCATTTT. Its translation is CASSLGTANQPQHF.